What follows are 20 T cell receptor beta chains derived from one specimen sequenced in a study of blood T cell repertoires in COVID-19 (dated by TCRdb to 2018 to 2021). Library generation was performed with the immunoSEQ multiplex PCR assay. Sourced from immuneACCESS, this table was stored by TCRdb with only in-frame sequences that have V and J called. A share of the clones is absent; for the studies checked, an unresolved V gene accounts for under half, and the remainder has no known explanation. The sample data list roughly 160,000 clones, and 80% to 90% of these were observed just once. The top ten constitute around 10% of the sample. Sequenced: peripheral blood. These TCRs come from a woman in her 70s with COVID-19, enrolled during active disease.

The chain links TRBV5-1 to TRBJ1-2; D unresolved. CDR3 length: 14 residues. V lost 4 bases and J lost 2, with 12 bases in between. Germline V gene sequence: CDR1 SGHRS, CDR2 YFSETQ. The CDR3 loop reads CASSGLSQNYGYTF. The DNA for the CDR3 is TGCGCCAGCAGCGGCTTGTCCCAGAACTATGGCTACACCTTC.

The chain links TRBV15 to TRBJ1-2, with D possibly TRBD1 on 5 matching bases. Trimming removed 1 base at V and 8 bases at J, with 11 bases between. The germline V gene encodes CDR1 LNHNV and CDR2 YYDKDF (reference sequence). This CDR3 is 13 amino acids long. The chain's CDR3 is CATSRAAGRGYTF. DNA of the CDR3: TGTGCCACCAGCAGAGCGGCAGGGCGAGGCTACACCTTC.

The V and J genes are TRBV24-1 and TRBJ2-7; maybe TRBD1 (6 bases). With 6 bases removed from V and 2 bases from J, the gap between germline ends came to 13 bases. CDR3 size: 14 residues. Germline loops: CDR1 KGHDR, CDR2 SFDVKD. For the CDR3, the DNA is TGTGCCACCAGTCCGGCAGGGGCAGCCTACGAGCAGTACTTC. Its protein product is CATSPAGAAYEQYF.

This chain connects TRBV5-1 to TRBJ1-2, with 7 bases identical to TRBD1. Trimming removed 6 bases from V and 4 bases from J; junction bases left unmatched: 12. Germline V lookup: CDR1 SGHRS, CDR2 YFSETQ. The CDR3 runs 15 residues. The CDR3 reads CASIPNPGQSYGYTF. CDR3 DNA: TGCGCCAGCATTCCGAATCCGGGACAGTCCTATGGCTACACCTTC.

The chain has TRBV2 and TRBJ2-2; tentatively, D is TRBD1 (6 bases). From germline, CDR1 is SNHLY and CDR2 FYNNEI. Trimming pared 6 bases from V and 3 bases from J, leaving 20 bases between. This CDR3 is 17 amino acids long. CDR3 residues: CASSLNRVGFYTGELFF. CDR3 nucleotides: TGTGCCAGCAGCCTGAACAGGGTAGGGTTTTACACCGGGGAGCTGTTTTTT.

The J gene is TRBJ1-2, the V gene TRBV12-3 or TRBV12-4; 7 bases map to TRBD1. V dropped 7 bases and J dropped 4; count of bases not matched to a gene: 6. This CDR3 is 13 amino acids long. This CDR3 reads CASKITGVYGYTF. In DNA form, the CDR3 reads TGTGCCAGCAAGATTACAGGGGTCTATGGCTACACCTTC.

V gene TRBV6-1 combines with J gene TRBJ2-6; 8 bases map to TRBD1. The V gene end was trimmed by 0 bases and the J gene end by 4 bases; junction bases not matched to a gene: 2. The germline CDR1 and CDR2 sequences are MNHNS and SASEGT. This CDR3 contains 16 residues. The CDR3 DNA is TGTGCCAGCAGTGAAGCGCAGGGGGCCGGGGCCAACGTCCTGACTTTC. It encodes CASSEAQGAGANVLTF.

The V and J genes are TRBV28 and TRBJ2-7, with TRBD2 identical over 9 bases. Germline CDR1 and CDR2: MDHEN and SYDVKM. The V and J ends lost 3 bases and 5 bases, in that order; junction bases with no gene match: 8. The CDR3 has 15 amino acids. Written as DNA, the CDR3 is TGTGCCAGCAGTTTGCCTAGCGGGGTACTGAACGAGCAGTACTTC. It codes for CASSLPSGVLNEQYF.

This clone appeared once. This chain links TRBV6-5 with TRBJ1-5, with 11 bases aligning to TRBD1. Germline V CDR1 and CDR2: MNHEY, SVGAGI. The CDR3 totals 15 residues. With 6 bases clipped from V and 6 bases from J, the junction kept 7 bases outside the gene matches. The CDR3 sequence: CASSPGQGGGQPQHF. CDR3 sequence (DNA): TGTGCCAGCAGCCCGGGACAGGGGGGGGGTCAGCCCCAGCATTTT.

The chain is built from TRBV28 and TRBJ2-7, with a possible D match to TRBD2 (6 bases). The V gene's germline CDR1 is MDHEN and CDR2 SYDVKM. The CDR3 is 17 residues long. V was trimmed by 5 bases and J by 0 bases, leaving 20 bases between them. The CDR3 reads CASSPIPGASNSYEQYF. CDR3 DNA sequence: TGTGCCAGCAGTCCCATCCCGGGAGCTTCCAACTCCTACGAGCAGTACTTC.

This sequence joins TRBV2 and TRBJ1-3, with D unresolved. The V end was cut by 2 bases, the J end by 4 bases, with 12 bases between. CDR3 size: 15 residues. Germline V gene lookup returns CDR1 SNHLY and CDR2 FYNNEI. The CDR3 spells CASSERPAGGNTIYF. The CDR3 nucleotides are TGTGCCAGCAGTGAACGACCCGCGGGGGGAAACACCATATATTTT. The whole variable domain, remainder taken from reference TRBV2 and TRBJ1-3, is EPEVTQTPSHQVTQMGQEVILRCVPISNHLYFYWYRQILGQKVEFLVSFYNNEISEKSEIFDDQFSVERPDGSNFTLKIRSTKLEDSAMYFCASSERPAGGNTIYFGEGSWLTVV.

The chain couples TRBV11-3 to TRBJ2-1; D is unresolved. Germline V gene data show CDR1 as SGHNT and CDR2 as YENEEA. V lost 0 bases and J lost 5, with 8 bases in between. CDR3 length: 14 amino acids. The CDR3 DNA sequence: TGTGCCAGCAGCTTAGAAACTACGGACAATGAGCAGTTCTTC. Translation: CASSLETTDNEQFF.

The CDR3 here is CASSVYRGSNYGYTF. In DNA form, the CDR3 reads TGTGCCAGCAGCGTCTACAGGGGATCTAACTATGGCTACACCTTC. The rearrangement uses TRBV7-2 and TRBJ1-2; TRBD1 agrees at 7 bases. V was clipped by 5 bases and J by 0 bases; unmatched bases: 6. This CDR3 region has 15 residues. Germline values: CDR1 SGHTA, CDR2 FQGNSA.

The table lists this clone with a few counts. The chain uses TRBV2 and TRBJ1-2, with TRBD1 matching 10 bases. Germline-derived CDR1 and CDR2 are SNHLY and FYNNEI. With 4 bases clipped from V and 1 base from J, the junction kept 3 bases outside the gene matches. The CDR3 is made up of 15 amino acids. CDR3 protein: CASSARTGGNYGYTF. Here the CDR3 DNA reads TGTGCCAGCAGTGCCCGGACAGGGGGTAACTATGGCTACACCTTC.

The chain has TRBV5-1 and TRBJ2-3; TRBD2 matches 8 bases. CDR1 and CDR2 (germline): SGHRS, YFSETQ. With 4 bases clipped from V and 0 bases from J, the junction kept 10 bases outside the gene matches. The CDR3 loop spans 17 amino acids. CDR3 residues: CASSQTSGGRSTDTQYF. In DNA, the CDR3 is TGCGCCAGCAGCCAAACGAGCGGGGGACGCAGCACAGATACGCAGTATTTT.

The V call is TRBV7-8, the J call TRBJ1-3, with 7 bases fitting TRBD1. The trim removed 5 bases at V and 2 bases at J, leaving 9 bases unmatched. Germline V CDR1 and CDR2: SGHVS, FQNEAQ. The CDR3 sequence is 16 residues long. CDR3: CASSTRQGATGNTIYF. The CDR3 DNA sequence: TGTGCCAGCAGCACCAGACAGGGTGCGACTGGAAACACCATATATTTT.

The CDR3 region has the DNA TGTGCCAGCTCACCCATGGCCGGAGGAGAGACCCAGTACTTC. Encoded protein: CASSPMAGGETQYF. This chain uses TRBV18 with TRBJ2-5; weak D call: TRBD2 (5 bases). Germline V gene lookup returns CDR1 KGHSH and CDR2 LQKENI. This CDR3 contains 14 residues. Trimming left V 3 bases short and J 4 bases short, with 12 bases between.

Concerning this clone: One junction end does not reproduce the germline sequence, and a read error may be involved. The CDR3 sequence is CCVDVVAYSDQETQYF. As DNA, the CDR3 is TGCTGCGTTGATGTTGTGGCATATAGCGACCAAGAGACCCAGTACTTC. The chain links TRBV29-1 to TRBJ2-5; a weak D match, TRBD2 (5 bases). Germline V gene data show CDR1 as SQVTM and CDR2 as ANQGSEA. The CDR3 has 16 amino acids.

The rearrangement uses TRBV27 and TRBJ1-6; 11 bases agree with TRBD1. CDR1 is MNHEY, CDR2 SMNVEV, per germline (reference sequence). After removal of 2 bases from V and 10 bases from J, the junction contained 4 bases not matched to a gene. The CDR3 spans 15 residues. CDR3 in amino acids: CASSLRDRGGSPLHF. The DNA of the CDR3 is TGTGCCAGCAGTTTAAGGGACAGGGGGGGGTCACCCCTCCACTTT.

This clone was counted once. The identical CDR3 is also encoded by other nucleotide sequences in the sample. The V call is TRBV28, the J call TRBJ1-4; D might be TRBD1 (5 bases). The V end was cut by 3 bases, the J end by 2 bases, with 10 bases between. CDR3 length: 15 residues. Germline V CDR1 and CDR2: MDHEN, SYDVKM. The CDR3 DNA sequence: TGTGCCAGCAGTTTGGGGGGAACCACTAATGAAAAACTGTTTTTT. Translation: CASSLGGTTNEKLFF. The full variable domain, rest sourced from reference TRBV28 and TRBJ1-4, is DVKVTQSSRYLVKRTGEKVFLECVQDMDHENMFWYRQDPGLGLRLIYFSYDVKMKEKGDIPEGYSVSREKKERFSLILESASTNQTSMYLCASSLGGTTNEKLFFGSGTQLSVL.